The source of this T cell receptor beta chain is a study of OX40 agonist ivuxolimab in advanced cancers. Looking at the study overall: At doses from 0.01 to 10 mg/kg, patients were given intravenous ivuxolimab every 2 weeks. The study's findings and limits: CD4+ and CD8+ blood T cells expanded clonally by week 6 at 0.1 to 3.0 mg/kg. In general, CD8+ T cells held more expanded clones than CD4+ did, on average.

A note on this clone: Its antigen remains unknown.

Autoimmune disease history or systemic immunosuppression led to patient exclusion. The assay was immunoSEQ multiplex PCR, and TCRdb's table has in-frame clones only and misses some. Among some 73,000 clones listed, 70% to 90% were seen once. CDR1 and CDR2 from the germline V gene are SGHTA and FQGNSA. The CDR3 totals 18 residues. The V and J ends lost 2 bases and 2 bases, in that order; junction bases with no gene match: 11. The chain combines TRBV7-2 with TRBJ2-3, with 9 bases fitting TRBD1. The TCR originated in an adult with an advanced solid tumor such as melanoma, head and neck, liver or kidney cancer. Source: CD4+ or CD8+ T cells sorted from blood, taken in a trial of the OX40 agonist ivuxolimab. The CDR3 coding sequence is TGTGCCAGCAGCTTAAACTGGCGGGGACAGGGTGCCACAGATACGCAGTATTTT. It encodes CASSLNWRGQGATDTQYF.